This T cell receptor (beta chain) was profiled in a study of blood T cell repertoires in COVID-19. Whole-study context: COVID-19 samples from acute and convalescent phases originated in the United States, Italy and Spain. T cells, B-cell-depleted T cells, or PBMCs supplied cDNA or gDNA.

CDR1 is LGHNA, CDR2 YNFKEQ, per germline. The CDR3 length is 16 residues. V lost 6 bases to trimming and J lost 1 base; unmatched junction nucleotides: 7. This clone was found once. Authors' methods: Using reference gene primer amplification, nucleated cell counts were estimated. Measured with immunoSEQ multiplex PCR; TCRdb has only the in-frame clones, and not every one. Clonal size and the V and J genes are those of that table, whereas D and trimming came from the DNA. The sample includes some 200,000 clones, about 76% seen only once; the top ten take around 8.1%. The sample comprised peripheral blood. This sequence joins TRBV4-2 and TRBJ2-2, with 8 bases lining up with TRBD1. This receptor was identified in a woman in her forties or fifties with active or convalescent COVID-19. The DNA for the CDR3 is TGTGCCAGCAGACGCGACAGGGGCGGGAACACCGGGGAGCTGTTTTTT. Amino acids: CASRRDRGGNTGELFF.